This is a list of T cell receptor beta chains from one sample in a study of blood T cell repertoires in COVID-19. Method: immunoSEQ multiplex PCR; TCRdb's copy keeps in-frame clones and lacks some. The sample consists of around 81,000 clones, 88% of them appearing once. The sample comprised peripheral blood. The source is a man in his 70s with acute or convalescent COVID-19. The CDR3 runs from the conserved cysteine through the conserved F or W. A D gene is named only where the DNA matches it firmly. Clone size is shown for a subset of rows, as once, few, many or a class of expanded clone.

D,V,size,J,DNA,CDR3
TRBD1,TRBV5-1,-,TRBJ1-1,TGCGCCAGCAGCTTGGTGGACAGGACCACGAACACTGAAGCTTTCTTT,CASSLVDRTTNTEAFF
-,TRBV28,-,TRBJ1-5,TGTGCCAGCAGTTTCTCACAGGGTGTAGATCAGCCCCAGCATTTT,CASSFSQGVDQPQHF
TRBD1,TRBV24-1,-,TRBJ2-1,TGTGCCACCAGTGATTACCCCGGGACAGGGAACTACAATGAGCAGTTCTTC,CATSDYPGTGNYNEQFF
TRBD1,TRBV18,-,TRBJ1-6,TGTGCCAGCTCACTGTCCAGTGACAGGGATGGTTCACCCCTCCACTTT,CASSLSSDRDGSPLHF
TRBD1,TRBV7-9,-,TRBJ2-5,TGTGCCAGCAGCTTAGGGGACAGGGTTAAAGAGACCCAGTACTTC,CASSLGDRVKETQYF
-,TRBV28,-,TRBJ1-1,TGTGCCAGCACCACCCCACAGAACACTGAAGCTTTCTTT,CASTTPQNTEAFF
-,TRBV5-1,-,TRBJ2-7,TGCGCCAGCAGCGCCCCGGGACGCGGAAGGGGGGAGCAGTACTTC,CASSAPGRGRGEQYF
-,TRBV5-5,-,TRBJ1-2,TGTGCCAGCAGCTTGGCCAGGAACTATGGCTACACCTTC,CASSLARNYGYTF
-,TRBV5-6,few,TRBJ2-1,TGTGCCAGCAGCGCAGCCCTAGCACTTGATAACTACAATGAGCAGTTCTTC,CASSAALALDNYNEQFF
TRBD1,TRBV28,-,TRBJ1-2,TGTGCCAGCAGTTTATCAGTCGGATTAGGGGGCCACTATGGCTACACCTTC,CASSLSVGLGGHYGYTF
-,TRBV7-2,once,TRBJ2-7,TGTGCCAGCAGCTTTTCGGACAGCTACGAGCAGTACTTC,CASSFSDSYEQYF
-,TRBV3-1/TRBV3-2,-,TRBJ2-7,TGTGCCAGCAGCCAAGGATGGGGGACATCCTACGAGCAGTACTTC,CASSQGWGTSYEQYF